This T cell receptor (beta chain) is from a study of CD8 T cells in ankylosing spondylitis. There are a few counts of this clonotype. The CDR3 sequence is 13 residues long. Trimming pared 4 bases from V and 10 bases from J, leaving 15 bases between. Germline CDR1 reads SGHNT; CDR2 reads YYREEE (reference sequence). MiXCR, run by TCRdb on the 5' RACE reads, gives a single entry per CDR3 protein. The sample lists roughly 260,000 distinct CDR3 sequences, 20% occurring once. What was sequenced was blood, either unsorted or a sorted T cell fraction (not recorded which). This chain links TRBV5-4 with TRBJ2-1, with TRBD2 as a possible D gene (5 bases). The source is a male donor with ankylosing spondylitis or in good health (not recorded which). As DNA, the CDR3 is TGTGCCAGCAGCCAAACCACTAGGGTAGAGCAGTTCTTC. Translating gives CASSQTTRVEQFF.